The subject of this entry is one TCR beta chain. Its antigen remains unidentified. This sample is drawn from a study of CD8+ T cells in alopecia areata. Extracted RNA was reverse transcribed into cDNA, the sequencing template. Data came from immunoSEQ multiplex PCR; TCRdb stores just in-frame clones and leaves some out. The sample yields 10,000 to 15,000 clones, roughly two thirds seen once. Germline lookup yields CDR1 MNHEY and CDR2 SMNVEV (reference sequence). V shed 2 bases and J 7 bases; nucleotides not matched to a gene: 5. The CDR3 has 14 residues. Study-wide results and limits: Clonality was higher in lesional than normal scalp, especially in alopecia totalis/universalis.

The treatment denotes: oral pan-JAK inhibitor, 5-10 mg twice daily. Samples from alopecia areata patients were lesional scalp punch biopsies and peripheral blood. The clonotype comes from a human donor with alopecia areata. The sequences come from skin, collected at week 4, from a patient treated with tofacitinib. J is TRBJ2-1 and V is TRBV27, with 7 positions matching TRBD2. CDR3 nucleotide sequence: TGTGCCAGCAGTTTAACGGGACTATCGAATGAGCAGTTCTTC. It specifies CASSLTGLSNEQFF.